Listed below are T cell receptor beta chains from one sample, sequenced in a study of T cells in Graves' hyperthyroidism and ophthalmopathy. TCRdb recomputed calls from the multiplex PCR reads with MiXCR, one row per CDR3 protein. This sample has approximately 370,000 distinct CDR3 sequences, with about a sixth found just once. Sequenced sample: blood. The receptors come from a woman in her twenties or thirties with Graves' hyperthyroidism that later progressed to Graves' ophthalmopathy. The CDR3 runs from the conserved cysteine through the conserved F or W. D genes are given only for firm matches. Size is stated for part of the rows, as once, few or many counts, or as a class when the clone is expanded.

V gene	D gene	clone size	J gene	CDR3 DNA	CDR3 protein
TRBV6-2/TRBV6-3	TRBD1	many	TRBJ2-5	TGTGCCAGCAGTTTCCGGGACAGGGTTTCGGAGACCCAGTACTTC	CASSFRDRVSETQYF
TRBV28	TRBD2	many	TRBJ2-7	TGTGCCAGCAGTCTCCATACTAGCGGGAGGAGCTCCTACGAGCAGTACTTC	CASSLHTSGRSSYEQYF
TRBV20-1	NA	many	TRBJ2-7	TGCAGTGCTAAGGAGACTCGCGGTTCCGAGCAGTACTTC	CSAKETRGSEQYF
TRBV2	NA	NA	TRBJ2-1	TGTGCCAGCAGTGAGGAGGGGGGCTCCTACAATGAGCAGTTCTTC	CASSEEGGSYNEQFF
TRBV25-1	TRBD1	NA	TRBJ1-5	TGTGCCACCTCGGACAGGGTTGGTCAGCCCCAGCATTTT	CATSDRVGQPQHF
TRBV6-1	TRBD1	many	TRBJ2-1	TGTGCCAGCAGTTACAGAGGGGACAGGGTCGATGAGCAGTTCTTC	CASSYRGDRVDEQFF
TRBV6-6	NA	many	TRBJ1-3	TGTGCCAGCAGTTACGATGCGGGGAGCTCTGGAAACACCATATATTTT	CASSYDAGSSGNTIYF
TRBV4-1	NA	NA	TRBJ2-5	TGCGCCAGCAGCCAAGATAGAGGGTCTCAGGGGACCCAGTACTTC	CASSQDRGSQGTQYF
TRBV5-1	NA	many	TRBJ2-1	TGCGCCAGCACCTTCGATCCGGGACCAACCAATGAGCAGTTCTTC	CASTFDPGPTNEQFF
TRBV5-6	TRBD2	few	TRBJ2-5	TGTGCCAGCAGCCAGACTAGCGGGGGGGCCCGGGAGACCCAGTACTTC	CASSQTSGGARETQYF
TRBV19	NA	NA	TRBJ2-1	TGTGCCAGCGCCGGAAGTTTCGCCTACAATGAGCAGTTCTTC	CASAGSFAYNEQFF
TRBV2	TRBD1	NA	TRBJ2-3	TGTGCCGGCCCTCCAGGGGGCGCGACAGATACGCAGTATTTT	CAGPPGGATDTQYF
TRBV10-3	NA	many	TRBJ2-3	TGTGCCATCAGCACTTCTGTAGTAGCCGGGGATACGCAGTATTTT	CAISTSVVAGDTQYF
TRBV20-1	TRBD2	many	TRBJ2-7	TGCAGTGCTGGGACTAGCGGGGGCCTTTACGAGCAGTACTTC	CSAGTSGGLYEQYF
TRBV24-1	NA	NA	TRBJ2-5	TGTGCCACCAGTGATTTACTAGGGGACGAGACCCAGTACTTC	CATSDLLGDETQYF
TRBV18	NA	many	TRBJ1-3	TGTGCCAGCTCACCAGACTACTCTGGAAACACCATATATTTT	CASSPDYSGNTIYF
TRBV18	TRBD1	NA	TRBJ1-6	TGTGCCAGCTCACCCGGGGGACAGGGGAATTCACCCCTCCACTTT	CASSPGGQGNSPLHF
TRBV7-8	NA	many	TRBJ2-1	TGTGCCAGCACCTCGAAGGAGGGGGCAGGGGAGCAGTTCTTC	CASTSKEGAGEQFF
TRBV11-2	TRBD1	many	TRBJ1-2	TGTGCCAGCAGCCGCCGGGACAGGGAACGTGGCTACACCTTC	CASSRRDRERGYTF
TRBV3-1	TRBD1	NA	TRBJ1-1	TGTGCCAGCAGCCAAGAAGTACCTACAGGGGGCGGTCGTCCCACTGAAGCTTTCTTT	CASSQEVPTGGGRPTEAFF
TRBV7-9	NA	many	TRBJ1-1	TGTGCCAGCAGCCCCCCAGGAGCAGCTGAAGCTTTCTTT	CASSPPGAAEAFF
TRBV20-1	TRBD2	many	TRBJ2-7	TGCAGTGCTAGAGGGCGGACTAGCGCTTCCTACGAGCAGTACTTC	CSARGRTSASYEQYF
TRBV6-1	TRBD1	NA	TRBJ1-2	TGTGCCAGCAGTGCGGACAGGGTGTATGGCTACACCTTC	CASSADRVYGYTF
TRBV15	NA	NA	TRBJ1-6	TGTGCCACCAGCAAAGGAGGATACACAGGGATTAATTCACCCCTCCACTTT	CATSKGGYTGINSPLHF
TRBV28	NA	many	TRBJ1-1	TGTGCCAGCACCCCTCGGGCGTTGAACACTGAAGCTTTCTTT	CASTPRALNTEAFF
TRBV10-1	NA	NA	TRBJ2-2	TGCGCCAGCAGTGAGTTGCCTTTCTCCGGGGAGCTGTTTTTT	CASSELPFSGELFF
TRBV7-9	NA	many	TRBJ1-2	TGTGCCAGCAGCAGCGCCCATTTGTGGTATGGCTACACCTTC	CASSSAHLWYGYTF
TRBV12-3/TRBV12-4	TRBD1	many	TRBJ1-1	TGTGCCAGCAGCGACAGGGGGCCTGGAGCTTTCTTT	CASSDRGPGAFF
TRBV7-8	NA	NA	TRBJ1-2	TGTGCCAGCAGCCCAGTGGTTCCCCAATTACATGGCTACACCTTC	CASSPVVPQLHGYTF
TRBV7-9	NA	NA	TRBJ1-4	TGTGCCAGCAGCGCGACAGCAACTAATGAAAAACTGTTTTTT	CASSATATNEKLFF
TRBV6-2/TRBV6-3	NA	few	TRBJ1-5	TGTGCCAGCAGTTACGGAATCAATCAGCCCCAGCATTTT	CASSYGINQPQHF
TRBV5-1	NA	NA	TRBJ1-1	TGCGCCAGCAGCCCAGTCACACCTCAGGACACTGAAGCTTTCTTT	CASSPVTPQDTEAFF
TRBV2	NA	many	TRBJ2-7	TGTGCCAGCATGAAAACTAGACAGGACTCCTACGAGCAGTACTTC	CASMKTRQDSYEQYF
TRBV19	NA	NA	TRBJ2-1	TGTGCCAGTAGTTCTCCCCTTAGGGCCCGTGAGCAGTTCTTC	CASSSPLRAREQFF
TRBV19	NA	NA	TRBJ1-1	TGTGCCAGTAGTTATCAAGACACCTACACTGAAGCTTTCTTT	CASSYQDTYTEAFF
TRBV7-9	NA	many	TRBJ2-5	TGTGCCAGCAGCCTGGGACTGTACCAAGAGACCCAGTACTTC	CASSLGLYQETQYF